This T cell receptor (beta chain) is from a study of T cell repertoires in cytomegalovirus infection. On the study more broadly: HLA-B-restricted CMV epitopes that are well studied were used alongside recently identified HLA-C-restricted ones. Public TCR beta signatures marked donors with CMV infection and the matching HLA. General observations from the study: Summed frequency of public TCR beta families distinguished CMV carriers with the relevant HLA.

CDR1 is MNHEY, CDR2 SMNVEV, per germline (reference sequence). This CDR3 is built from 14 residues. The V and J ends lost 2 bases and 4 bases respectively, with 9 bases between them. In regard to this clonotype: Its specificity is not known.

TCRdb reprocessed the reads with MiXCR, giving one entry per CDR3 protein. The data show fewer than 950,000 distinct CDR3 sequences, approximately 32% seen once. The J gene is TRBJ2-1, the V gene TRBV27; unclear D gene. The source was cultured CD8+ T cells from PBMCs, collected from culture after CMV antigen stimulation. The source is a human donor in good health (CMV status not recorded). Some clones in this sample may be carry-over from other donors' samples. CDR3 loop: CASSLVRPYNEQFF. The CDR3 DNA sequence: TGTGCCAGCAGTTTAGTGAGACCATACAATGAGCAGTTCTTC.